The source of this T cell receptor (beta chain) is a study of technical replicates of blood from several donors. The repertoire was sequenced with immunoSEQ multiplex PCR; TCRdb's copy has only in-frame clones and lacks some. The sample has around 83,000 clones; about 94% are singletons. This CDR3 spans 14 amino acids. Trimming shortened V by 3 bases and J by 1 base, and 6 bases separated the two germline ends. The V gene's germline CDR1 is SGHVS and CDR2 FQNEAQ. The sequence was obtained from a human donor in good health. The chain couples TRBV7-8 to TRBJ1-4; perhaps TRBD1 as D (5 bases). The sequenced material came from T cells isolated from PBMCs. The CDR3: CASSFQGTNEKLFF. Written as DNA, the CDR3 is TGTGCCAGCAGCTTTCAGGGAACTAATGAAAAACTGTTTTTT.